The clone carrying this T cell receptor beta chain was found once. What it binds is unknown. From germline, CDR1 is MNHEY and CDR2 SMNVEV (reference sequence). The V end lost 2 bases, the J end lost 4 bases, and 12 bases lay between the germline ends. This CDR3 is built from 16 residues. This entry belongs to a study of long-term antiretroviral therapy in people with HIV. General study results and limits: Clones expanded before ART dominated the repertoire at all time points. After ART, diversity increased yet remained lower than transplant donor controls. Repertoires in HIV (unlike those of controls) had narrower CDR3 length ranges.

At the survey level, the v3.0 immunoSEQ assay was run. Libraries were prepared by immunoSEQ multiplex PCR; TCRdb keeps only in-frame clonotypes and omits some of them. This sample has 13,000 or so clones, with 80% found just once. Specimen: unsorted PBMCs, collected 3.2 years before starting antiretroviral therapy. The clonotype comes from a man between 40 and 49 years old with HIV. The J gene is TRBJ2-6, the V gene TRBV27; weak D call: TRBD2 (6 bases). The CDR3 region has the DNA TGTGCCAGCAGTTTAATAGGGACTGCCGGGGCCAACGTCCTGACTTTC. Its translation is CASSLIGTAGANVLTF.